This is a list of T cell receptor beta chains from one sample in a study of cytomegalovirus exposure and HLA in healthy donors. This table comes from immunoSEQ multiplex PCR, and its TCRdb copy is limited to in-frame clones, with some not included. The sample lists roughly 36,000 clones; 75% to 90% were seen once. The sample consisted of PBMCs. The receptors here all came from a male donor in good health and CMV-seronegative. The CDR3 runs from the conserved cysteine through the conserved F or W. The D gene is left open where the match is weak. Some rows mark clone size as missing; the rest say once, few, many or name a class of expanded clone.

size	D	V	J	length	DNA	CDR3
-	-	TRBV19	TRBJ1-4	13	TGTGCCAGTAGCCGGGACTGGAATGAAAAACTGTTTTTT	CASSRDWNEKLFF
-	-	TRBV2	TRBJ2-6	14	TGTGCCAGCAGACTTTTCTCTGGGGCCAACGTCCTGACTTTC	CASRLFSGANVLTF
-	-	TRBV2	TRBJ1-5	15	TGTGCCAGCAGCTCCTCGGGGGGGGATTATCAGCCCCAGCATTTT	CASSSSGGDYQPQHF
-	-	TRBV18	TRBJ2-3	16	TGTGCCAGCTCACTGCTGACAGGCGCTAGCACAGATACGCAGTATTTT	CASSLLTGASTDTQYF
few	-	TRBV10-3	TRBJ1-2	14	TGTGCCATCACTCCGTCATTTCTTCGGGATGGCTACACCTTC	CAITPSFLRDGYTF
-	-	TRBV5-1	TRBJ1-1	16	TGCGCCAGCAGCTTGGCTACAGGTCATCAGAACACTGAAGCTTTCTTT	CASSLATGHQNTEAFF
-	TRBD1	TRBV4-1	TRBJ1-2	14	TGCGCCAGCAGCCAAGGGGACAGTAATTATGGCTACACCTTC	CASSQGDSNYGYTF
-	-	TRBV7-9	TRBJ1-4	14	TGTGCCAGCAGCTTGATGATGGGAGGTGAAAAACTGTTTTTT	CASSLMMGGEKLFF
-	-	TRBV7-2	TRBJ1-2	13	TGTGCCAGCAGCTTAGCCAGGGTCTATGGCTACACCTTC	CASSLARVYGYTF
few	TRBD2	TRBV7-8	TRBJ2-3	15	TGTGCCAGCAGCGCGGGGGGGACTTCCACAGATACGCAGTATTTT	CASSAGGTSTDTQYF
-	-	TRBV4-1	TRBJ2-5	16	TGCGCCAGCAGCCAAGCGAACAAGGGGTCCCAAGAGACCCAGTACTTC	CASSQANKGSQETQYF
few	-	TRBV29-1	TRBJ2-3	15	TGCAGCGTTGAAGAATTGGCGTTAGCGACAGATACGCAGTATTTT	CSVEELALATDTQYF
-	-	TRBV30	TRBJ1-1	13	TGTGCCTGGAGTGTAAACAGGAACACTGAAGCTTTCTTT	CAWSVNRNTEAFF
-	-	TRBV6-6	TRBJ1-1	14	TGTGCCAGCAGACAATCACCAGGCTACATGGAAGCTTTCTTT	CASRQSPGYMEAFF